What follows is one TCR beta chain and its context. The data originate from a study of blood T cell repertoires in COVID-19. Study-level background: The study drew acute and convalescent COVID-19 samples from the United States, Italy and Spain. T cells, B-cell-depleted T cells, or PBMCs provided the cDNA or gDNA that served as material.

Original processing notes: Amplification from reference gene primers served as the basis for estimated nucleated cell counts. Using immunoSEQ multiplex PCR, the repertoire was profiled, and TCRdb retains in-frame clones only, with some absent. V and J calls and clone size are copied from that table; D and trimming were computed from the DNA. The sample contains over 85,000 clones, roughly 87% of which appear only once. Material for sequencing was peripheral blood. This clonotype was obtained from a human donor in a cohort sampled during active COVID-19.

The CDR3 DNA reads TGTGCCAGCCGCCCCCTTTGGGCGGGCGCATACACTGAAGCTTTCTTT. Translated, it gives CASRPLWAGAYTEAFF. This chain connects TRBV6-6 to TRBJ1-1; D unresolved. Germline-derived CDR1 and CDR2 are MNHNY and SVGAGI (reference sequence). Trimming took off 8 bases at V and 3 bases at J, with 22 bases between the two ends. There are 16 residues in the CDR3.